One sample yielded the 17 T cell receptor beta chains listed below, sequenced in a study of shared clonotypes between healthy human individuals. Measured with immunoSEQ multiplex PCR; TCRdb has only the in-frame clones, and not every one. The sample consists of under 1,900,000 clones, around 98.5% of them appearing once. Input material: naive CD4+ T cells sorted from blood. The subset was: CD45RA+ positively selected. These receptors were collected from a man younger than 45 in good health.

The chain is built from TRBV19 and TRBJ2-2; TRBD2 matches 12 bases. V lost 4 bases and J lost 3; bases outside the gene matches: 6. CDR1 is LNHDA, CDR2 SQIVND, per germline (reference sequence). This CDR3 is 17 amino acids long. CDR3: CASSTRTSGIYTGELFF. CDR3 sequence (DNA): TGTGCCAGTAGTACTCGGACTAGCGGGATATACACCGGGGAGCTGTTTTTT.

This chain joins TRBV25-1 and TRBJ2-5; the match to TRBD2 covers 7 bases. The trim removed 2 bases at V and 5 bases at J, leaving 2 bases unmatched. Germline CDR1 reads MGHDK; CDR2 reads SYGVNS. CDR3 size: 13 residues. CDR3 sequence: CASSEPGRETQYF. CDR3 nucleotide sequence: TGTGCCAGCAGTGAACCCGGGAGGGAGACCCAGTACTTC.

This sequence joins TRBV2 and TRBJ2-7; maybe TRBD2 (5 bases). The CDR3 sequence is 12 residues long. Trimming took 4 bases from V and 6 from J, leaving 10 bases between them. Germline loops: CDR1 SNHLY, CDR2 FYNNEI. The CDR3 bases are TGTGCCAGCAGTGCGAGGGTTCCCGAGCAGTACTTC. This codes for CASSARVPEQYF.

This CDR3 is CASSPPSGRASETQYF. In nucleotides, the CDR3 is TGTGCCAGCTCACCACCCAGCGGGAGGGCCTCAGAGACCCAGTACTTC. This sequence joins TRBV18 and TRBJ2-5, with TRBD2 identical over 10 bases. CDR1 and CDR2 from the germline V gene are KGHSH and LQKENI. This CDR3 comprises 16 residues. The V gene end was trimmed by 0 bases and the J gene end by 4 bases; junction bases not matched to a gene: 5. Complete variable domain (other parts from reference TRBV18 and TRBJ2-5): NAGVMQNPRHLVRRRGQEARLRCSPMKGHSHVYWYRQLPEEGLKFMVYLQKENIIDESGMPKERFSAEFPKEGPSILRIQQVVRGDSAAYFCASSPPSGRASETQYFGPGTRLLVL.

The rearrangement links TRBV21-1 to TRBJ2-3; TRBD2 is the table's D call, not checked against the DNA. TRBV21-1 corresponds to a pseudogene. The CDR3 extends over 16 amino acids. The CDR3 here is CASSKRLAGLTDTQYF. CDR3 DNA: TGTGCCAGCAGCAAAAGACTAGCGGGACTCACAGATACGCAGTATTTT.

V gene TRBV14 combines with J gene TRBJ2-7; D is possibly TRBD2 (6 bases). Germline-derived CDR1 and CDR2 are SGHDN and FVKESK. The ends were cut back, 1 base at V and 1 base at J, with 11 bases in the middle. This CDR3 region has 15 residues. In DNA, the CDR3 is TGTGCCAGCAGCCAAGGTCTTAGCGGATCCTACGAGCAGTACTTC. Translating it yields CASSQGLSGSYEQYF.

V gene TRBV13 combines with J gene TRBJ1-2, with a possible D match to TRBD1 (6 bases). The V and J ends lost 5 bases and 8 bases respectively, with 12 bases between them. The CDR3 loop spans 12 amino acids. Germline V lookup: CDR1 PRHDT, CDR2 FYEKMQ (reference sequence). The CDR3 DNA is TGTGCCAGCAGCCCAGGGGATGCGGGCTACACCTTC. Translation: CASSPGDAGYTF.

DNA of the CDR3: TGTGCCATCCGGGACGGCAGCTACGAGCAGTACTTC. Its translation: CAIRDGSYEQYF. The genes are TRBV2 and TRBJ2-7, with D perhaps assigned TRBD1 or TRBD2 (5 bases each). The CDR3 has 12 residues. The ends were cut back, 10 bases at V and 3 bases at J, with 13 bases in the middle. The germline V gene encodes CDR1 SNHLY and CDR2 FYNNEI.

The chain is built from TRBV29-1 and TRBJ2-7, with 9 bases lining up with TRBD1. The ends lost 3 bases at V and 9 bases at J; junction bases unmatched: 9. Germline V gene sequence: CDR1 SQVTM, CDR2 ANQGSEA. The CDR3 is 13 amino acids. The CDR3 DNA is TGCAGCGTTGAGGGACAGGGCCCCCTGGGGCAGTACTTC. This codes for CSVEGQGPLGQYF.

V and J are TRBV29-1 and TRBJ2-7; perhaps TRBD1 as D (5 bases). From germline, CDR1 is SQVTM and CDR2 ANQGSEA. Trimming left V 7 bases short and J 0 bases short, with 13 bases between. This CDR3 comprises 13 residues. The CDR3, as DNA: TGCAGCGCGGCATGGGGCAGCTCCTACGAGCAGTACTTC. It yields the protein CSAAWGSSYEQYF.

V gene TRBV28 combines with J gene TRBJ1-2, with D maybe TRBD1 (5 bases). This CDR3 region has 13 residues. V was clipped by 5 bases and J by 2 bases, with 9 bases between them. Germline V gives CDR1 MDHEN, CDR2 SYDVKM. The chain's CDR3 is CASSPNRNYGYTF. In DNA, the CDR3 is TGTGCCAGCAGTCCCAACAGGAACTATGGCTACACCTTC.

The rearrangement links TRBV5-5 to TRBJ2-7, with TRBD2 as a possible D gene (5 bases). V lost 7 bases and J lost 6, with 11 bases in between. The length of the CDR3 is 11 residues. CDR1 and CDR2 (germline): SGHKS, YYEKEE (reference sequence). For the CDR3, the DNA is TGTGCCAGCCAGAGGAGGACCGAGCAGTACTTC. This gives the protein CASQRRTEQYF. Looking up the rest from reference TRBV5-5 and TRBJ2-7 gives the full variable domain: DAGVTQSPTHLIKTRGQQVTLRCSPISGHKSVSWYQQVLGQGPQFIFQYYEKEERGRGNFPDRFSARQFPNYSSELNVNALLLGDSALYLCASQRRTEQYFGPGTRLTVT.

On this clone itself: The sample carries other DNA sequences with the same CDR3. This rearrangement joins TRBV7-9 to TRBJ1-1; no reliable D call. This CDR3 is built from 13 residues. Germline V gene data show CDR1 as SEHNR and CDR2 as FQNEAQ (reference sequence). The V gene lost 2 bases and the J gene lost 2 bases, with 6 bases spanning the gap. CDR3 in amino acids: CASSLQENTEAFF. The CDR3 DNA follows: TGTGCCAGCAGCTTACAGGAAAACACTGAAGCTTTCTTT.

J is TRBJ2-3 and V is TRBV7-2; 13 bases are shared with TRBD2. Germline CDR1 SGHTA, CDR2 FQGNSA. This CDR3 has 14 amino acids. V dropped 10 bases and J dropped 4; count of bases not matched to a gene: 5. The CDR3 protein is CAKGGLAGADTQYF. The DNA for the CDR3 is TGTGCCAAAGGAGGACTAGCGGGAGCAGATACGCAGTATTTT.

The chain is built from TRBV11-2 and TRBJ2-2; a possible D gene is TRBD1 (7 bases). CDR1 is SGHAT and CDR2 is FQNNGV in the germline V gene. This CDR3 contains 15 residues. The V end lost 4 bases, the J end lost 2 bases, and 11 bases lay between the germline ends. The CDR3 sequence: CASSSQGGNTGELFF. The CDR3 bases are TGTGCCAGCAGCTCCCAGGGGGGAAACACCGGGGAGCTGTTTTTT. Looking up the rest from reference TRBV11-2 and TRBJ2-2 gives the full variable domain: EAGVAQSPRYKIIEKRQSVAFWCNPISGHATLYWYQQILGQGPKLLIQFQNNGVVDDSQLPKDRFSAERLKGVDSTLKIQPAKLEDSAVYLCASSSQGGNTGELFFGEGSRLTVL.

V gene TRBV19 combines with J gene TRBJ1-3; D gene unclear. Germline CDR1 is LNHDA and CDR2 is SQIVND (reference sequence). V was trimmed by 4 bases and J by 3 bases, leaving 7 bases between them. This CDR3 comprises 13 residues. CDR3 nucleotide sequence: TGTGCCAGTAGTACCGGCGGTGGAAACACCATATATTTT. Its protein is CASSTGGGNTIYF. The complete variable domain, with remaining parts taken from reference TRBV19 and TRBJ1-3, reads DGGITQSPKYLFRKEGQNVTLSCEQNLNHDAMYWYRQDPGQGLRLIYYSQIVNDFQKGDIAEGYSVSREKKESFPLTVTSAQKNPTAFYLCASSTGGGNTIYFGEGSWLTVV.

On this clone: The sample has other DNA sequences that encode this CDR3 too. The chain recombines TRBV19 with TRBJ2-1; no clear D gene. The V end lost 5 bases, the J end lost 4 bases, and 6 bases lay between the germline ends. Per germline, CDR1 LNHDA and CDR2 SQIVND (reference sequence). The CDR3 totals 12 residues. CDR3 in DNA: TGTGCCAGTAGTCTCCTTTACAATGAGCAGTTCTTC. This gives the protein CASSLLYNEQFF.